This T cell receptor beta chain is from a study of OX40 agonist ivuxolimab in advanced cancers. The table came from immunoSEQ multiplex PCR; TCRdb's copy has only in-frame clones and leaves some out. This table has roughly 77,000 clones, roughly 90% appearing once. Germline V gives CDR1 SQVTM, CDR2 ANQGSEA. This CDR3 spans 12 amino acids. The V end was cut by 7 bases, the J end by 6 bases, with 14 bases between. This TCR was sampled from an adult with an advanced solid tumor such as melanoma, head and neck, liver or kidney cancer. Material: CD4+ or CD8+ T cells sorted from blood, obtained in a trial of the OX40 agonist ivuxolimab. V usage is TRBV29-1 and J usage is TRBJ2-3; TRBD2 might be the D (5 bases). CDR3 in amino acids: CSAKPSRDTQYF. Written as DNA, the CDR3 is TGCAGCGCTAAGCCTAGCAGGGATACGCAGTATTTT.